This T cell receptor (beta chain) was recorded in a study of T-cell memory formation after mild COVID-19. Each CDR3 protein is one row after TCRdb ran MiXCR on the 5' RACE reads. The sample yields 350,000 to 550,000 distinct CDR3 sequences, 18% seen once. Germline lookup yields CDR1 SGHRS and CDR2 YFSETQ. V gave up 2 bases and J gave up 2 bases, with 9 bases separating them. CDR3 length: 14 residues. The specimen sequenced was PBMCs or a T cell subset sorted from them (not recorded which). The sequence was obtained from a man aged 18 to 29 who had mild COVID-19 (a few samples of this study predate the infection). Cell type and time point are not known. The chain employs TRBV5-1 and TRBJ2-3, with D maybe TRBD2 (6 bases). This chain's CDR3 is CASSFAGLTDTQYF. Here the CDR3 DNA reads TGCGCCAGCAGCTTTGCGGGGCTCACAGATACGCAGTATTTT.